This TCR beta chain derives from a study of response to subunit inactivated influenza vaccine. Study-level points and caveats: That few new T cells are recruited by each seasonal influenza vaccination was the authors' suggestion.

J was trimmed by 1 base and V by 0 bases; bases with no gene match: 12. CDR3 length: 19 amino acids. Of note for this clonotype: Antigen specificity is unknown.

Via MiXCR, TCRdb re-called the RT-PCR reads, giving one row per CDR3 protein. This sample has a few hundred thousand distinct CDR3 sequences, with around 7.7% found just once. The gene calls are TRBV12-3 or TRBV12-4 and TRBJ1-1; 9 bases fit TRBD1. The TCR originated in a man between 50 and 75 years old who received an inactivated influenza vaccine. Source: PBMCs from blood, taken roughly 24 months after vaccination. The CDR3 reads CASSLADRGGRLGNTEAFF. The CDR3 DNA sequence: TGTGCCAGCAGTTTAGCGGACAGGGGAGGCCGATTGGGGAACACTGAAGCTTTCTTT.